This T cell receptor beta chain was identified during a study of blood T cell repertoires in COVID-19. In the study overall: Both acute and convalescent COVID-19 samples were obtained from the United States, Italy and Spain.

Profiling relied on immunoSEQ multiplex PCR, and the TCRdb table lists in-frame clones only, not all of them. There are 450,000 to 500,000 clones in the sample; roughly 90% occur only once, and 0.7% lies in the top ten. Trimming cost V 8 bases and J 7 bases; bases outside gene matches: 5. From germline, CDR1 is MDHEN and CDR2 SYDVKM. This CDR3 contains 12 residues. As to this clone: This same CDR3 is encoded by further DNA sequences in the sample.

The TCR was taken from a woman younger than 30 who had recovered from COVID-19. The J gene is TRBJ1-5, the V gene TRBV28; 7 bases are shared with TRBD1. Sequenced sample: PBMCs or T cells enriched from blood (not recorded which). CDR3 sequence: CASGGGRQPQHF. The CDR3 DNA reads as TGTGCCAGCGGAGGGGGCAGGCAGCCCCAGCATTTT.